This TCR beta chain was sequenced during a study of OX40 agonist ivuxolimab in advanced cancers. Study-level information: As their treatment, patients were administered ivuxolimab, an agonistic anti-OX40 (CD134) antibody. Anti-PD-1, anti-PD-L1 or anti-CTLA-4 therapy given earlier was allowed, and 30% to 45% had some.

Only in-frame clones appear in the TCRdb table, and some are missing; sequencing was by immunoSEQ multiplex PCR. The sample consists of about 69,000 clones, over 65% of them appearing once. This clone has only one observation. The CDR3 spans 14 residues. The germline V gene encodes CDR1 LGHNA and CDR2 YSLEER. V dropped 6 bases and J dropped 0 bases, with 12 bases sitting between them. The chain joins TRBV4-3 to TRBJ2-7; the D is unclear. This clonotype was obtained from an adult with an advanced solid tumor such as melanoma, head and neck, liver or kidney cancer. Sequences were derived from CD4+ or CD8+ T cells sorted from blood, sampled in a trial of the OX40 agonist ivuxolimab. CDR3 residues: CASSLTAYSYEQYF. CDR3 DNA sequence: TGCGCCAGCAGTCTGACGGCCTACTCCTACGAGCAGTACTTC.